The 6 T cell receptor beta chains presented below share a single source sample, sequenced in a study of shared clonotypes between healthy human individuals. Sequencing used immunoSEQ multiplex PCR; TCRdb keeps in-frame clones, though not all of them. The sample carries around 690,000 clones, 90% recorded once. Sequenced: memory CD8+ T cells from PBMCs. Regarding subset: CD45RO+ cells pooled with CCR7-negative TemRA cells. These receptors all stem from a man aged 18 to 29 in good health. Some clones in this sample may be carry-over from other donors' samples.

In its sample, this clone was seen many times. Other DNA sequences in the sample encode the same CDR3. V is TRBV30 and J is TRBJ2-7, with D maybe TRBD1 (6 bases). CDR1 is GTSNPN and CDR2 is SVGIG in the germline V gene (reference sequence). The CDR3 consists of 13 residues. Trimming stripped 7 bases from V and 2 bases from J, with 15 bases between. CDR3 sequence: CASAGVNPYEQYF. In DNA form, the CDR3 reads TGTGCCTCCGCAGGGGTGAACCCCTACGAGCAGTACTTC.

The V and J genes are TRBV14 and TRBJ1-2, with 7 bases lining up with TRBD1. The CDR3 loop spans 13 amino acids. Losses at the gene ends were 1 base for V and 8 bases for J; bases not matched to a gene: 4. Germline V gene sequence: CDR1 SGHDN, CDR2 FVKESK. This CDR3 reads CASSQARGAGYTF. The CDR3 nucleotides are TGTGCCAGCAGCCAAGCCAGGGGGGCCGGCTACACCTTC.

This chain joins TRBV10-3 and TRBJ2-7; D is possibly TRBD1 (6 bases). Per the germline V gene, CDR1 is ENHRY and CDR2 is SYGVKD. V lost 3 bases to trimming and J lost 5 bases, with 14 bases between them. CDR3 length equals 14 residues. CDR3 coding DNA: TGTGCCATCAGTGACCTCCGGGACAACCACGAGCAGTACTTC. Translation gives CAISDLRDNHEQYF.

This chain connects TRBV27 to TRBJ2-7; 7 bases match TRBD2. Germline assignment: CDR1 MNHEY and CDR2 SMNVEV (reference sequence). The CDR3 has 16 residues. After removal of 3 bases from V and 0 bases from J, the junction contained 8 bases not matched to a gene. CDR3 in DNA: TGTGCCAGCAGTTTTTCGGCGGGAGCATACTCCTACGAGCAGTACTTC. It is translated as CASSFSAGAYSYEQYF.

The rearrangement joins TRBV27 to TRBJ2-3, with D possibly TRBD2 on 5 matching bases. This CDR3 spans 15 amino acids. Trimming removed 4 bases at V and 5 bases at J, with 16 bases between. Germline V gives CDR1 MNHEY, CDR2 SMNVEV (reference sequence). The CDR3 DNA sequence: TGTGCCAGCAGTTCCCCAGTGGTGGCGGGAGATACGCAGTATTTT. Encoded protein: CASSSPVVAGDTQYF.

The chain joins TRBV29-1 to TRBJ1-2; a possible D gene is TRBD1 (6 bases). The germline CDR1 and CDR2 sequences are SQVTM and ANQGSEA. The CDR3 spans 13 residues. Between the trimmed V and J ends, which lost 3 bases and 2 bases, there was a span of 10 bases. The chain's CDR3 is CSVDRGGNYGYTF. Here the CDR3 DNA reads TGCAGCGTTGATAGGGGGGGAAACTATGGCTACACCTTC.